The 23 T cell receptor beta chains given below trace back to one sample, sequenced in a study of beta chain features in type 1 diabetes. Sequenced material consisted of expressed TCRB transcripts (all of the isolated RNA was reverse transcribed). Profiling relied on immunoSEQ multiplex PCR, and the TCRdb table lists in-frame clones only, not all of them. The sample lists 150,000 to 200,000 clones, about 13% occurring once. Specimen: central memory CD4+ T cells from blood. Receptor source: a woman between 18 and 30 years old in good health.

The V and J genes are TRBV5-1 and TRBJ2-3; TRBD2 matches 13 bases. The V gene's germline CDR1 is SGHRS and CDR2 YFSETQ. Germline trimming cut 2 bases from V and 4 bases from J; bases unmatched to any gene: 1. CDR3 length equals 15 residues. CDR3 coding DNA: TGCGCCAGCAGCTTTGGACTAGCGGGGGCAGATACGCAGTATTTT. Protein product: CASSFGLAGADTQYF.

The gene calls are TRBV4-2 and TRBJ1-2; D gene unclear. V lost 3 bases and J lost 0, with 14 bases in between. Germline V gives CDR1 LGHNA, CDR2 YNFKEQ. The CDR3 sequence is 16 residues long. CDR3 DNA sequence: TGTGCCAGCAGCCAGAGTAAAACCGCTTCTAACTATGGCTACACCTTC. It yields the protein CASSQSKTASNYGYTF.

In this sample, this clone turned up many times. The V and J genes are TRBV30 and TRBJ2-3, with a possible D match to TRBD1 (5 bases). V lost 2 bases, J lost 3 bases, and 12 bases lay in between. From germline, CDR1 is GTSNPN and CDR2 SVGIG (reference sequence). The CDR3 totals 14 residues. The CDR3 reads CAWSKGFATDTQYF. In DNA form, the CDR3 reads TGTGCCTGGAGTAAGGGGTTTGCAACAGATACGCAGTATTTT.

This chain joins TRBV7-3 and TRBJ1-2, with D maybe TRBD1 (6 bases). The V end was cut by 5 bases, the J end by 4 bases, with 14 bases between. CDR3 length equals 14 residues. CDR1 is SGHTA and CDR2 is FQGTGA in the germline V gene. The chain's CDR3 is CASSLSQGSYGYTF. The CDR3 coding sequence is TGTGCCAGCAGCCTCAGCCAGGGGAGCTATGGCTACACCTTC.

This clone was detected a few times. The chain combines TRBV29-1 with TRBJ2-1; TRBD1 might be the D (6 bases). The CDR3 is 14 residues long. Per germline, CDR1 SQVTM and CDR2 ANQGSEA. V dropped 4 bases and J dropped 3 bases, with 13 bases sitting between them. The CDR3 sequence: CSVGGGEVYNEQFF. CDR3 DNA: TGCAGCGTTGGAGGGGGAGAGGTCTACAATGAGCAGTTCTTC.

The chain recombines TRBV19 with TRBJ1-2, with TRBD1 as a possible D gene (6 bases). V shed 3 bases and J shed 4 bases, with 18 bases lying between them. Per the germline V gene, CDR1 is LNHDA and CDR2 is SQIVND (reference sequence). The CDR3 spans 16 residues. CDR3 in amino acids: CASSIRLRAGAYGYTF. For the CDR3, the DNA is TGTGCCAGTAGTATTCGCTTACGCGCAGGGGCCTATGGCTACACCTTC. The variable domain in full, with the rest retrieved from reference TRBV19 and TRBJ1-2, is DGGITQSPKYLFRKEGQNVTLSCEQNLNHDAMYWYRQDPGQGLRLIYYSQIVNDFQKGDIAEGYSVSREKKESFPLTVTSAQKNPTAFYLCASSIRLRAGAYGYTFGSGTRLTVV.

This clone appeared a few times. CDR3 sequence (DNA): TGTGCCAGTAGAGGAATAGGACTAGCGGGAGAAGAGACCCAGTACTTC. It specifies CASRGIGLAGEETQYF. This chain connects TRBV19 to TRBJ2-5; 13 bases match TRBD2. V shed 6 bases and J 3 bases; nucleotides not matched to a gene: 7. There are 16 residues in the CDR3. Germline V gives CDR1 LNHDA, CDR2 SQIVND (reference sequence). The full variable domain, rest sourced from reference TRBV19 and TRBJ2-5, is DGGITQSPKYLFRKEGQNVTLSCEQNLNHDAMYWYRQDPGQGLRLIYYSQIVNDFQKGDIAEGYSVSREKKESFPLTVTSAQKNPTAFYLCASRGIGLAGEETQYFGPGTRLLVL.

The chain carries TRBV5-1 and TRBJ2-3; 12 bases match TRBD2. With 4 bases clipped from V and 5 bases from J, the junction kept 8 bases outside the gene matches. This CDR3 has 16 amino acids. Germline CDR1 and CDR2: SGHRS and YFSETQ. The CDR3 sequence: CASSGSTSGSRDTQYF. CDR3 DNA: TGCGCCAGCAGCGGGTCGACTAGCGGGAGTCGAGATACGCAGTATTTT.

The J gene is TRBJ1-1, the V gene TRBV15, with unresolved D. V lost 0 bases to trimming and J lost 9 bases, with 14 bases between them. Looked up from germline, CDR1 is LNHNV and CDR2 is YYDKDF (reference sequence). CDR3 size: 14 residues. CDR3 in amino acids: CATSRDRGTPKAFF. The CDR3 bases are TGTGCCACCAGCAGAGATCGGGGAACACCTAAAGCTTTCTTT. Using reference TRBV15 and TRBJ1-1 for the parts outside the CDR3, the full variable domain is DAMVIQNPRYQVTQFGKPVTLSCSQTLNHNVMYWYQQKSSQAPKLLFHYYDKDFNNEADTPDNFQSRRPNTSFCFLDIRSPGLGDTAMYLCATSRDRGTPKAFFGQGTRLTVV.

V and J are TRBV5-4 and TRBJ2-7; possible D gene TRBD2, 5 bases. The CDR3 length is 13 residues. Germline V gene sequence: CDR1 SGHNT, CDR2 YYREEE (reference sequence). V gave up 4 bases and J gave up 2 bases, with 10 bases separating them. For the CDR3, the DNA is TGTGCCAGCAGCCCGGGGAACGCCTACGAGCAGTACTTC. It translates to CASSPGNAYEQYF.

The V gene is TRBV14, the J gene TRBJ2-7, with TRBD2 as a possible D gene (6 bases). Per germline, CDR1 SGHDN and CDR2 FVKESK. Trimming stripped 1 base from V and 0 bases from J, with 22 bases between. This CDR3 spans 19 amino acids. CDR3 DNA: TGTGCCAGCAGCCAAGTTACCGCGGGAAGGCGGGCTAGCTCCTACGAGCAGTACTTC. It translates to CASSQVTAGRRASSYEQYF.

The genes are TRBV6-5 and TRBJ1-5; D remains ambiguous. V gave up 0 bases and J gave up 0 bases, with 6 bases separating them. The CDR3 contains 15 residues. Germline CDR1 reads MNHEY; CDR2 reads SVGAGI. In DNA form, the CDR3 reads TGTGCCAGCAGTTACTCTCCGGTTAGCAATCAGCCCCAGCATTTT. This codes for CASSYSPVSNQPQHF.

The chain recombines TRBV28 with TRBJ2-1; a possible D gene is TRBD1 (6 bases). The germline V gene has CDR1 MDHEN and CDR2 SYDVKM. The ends were cut back, 5 bases at V and 9 bases at J, with 26 bases in the middle. The CDR3 totals 17 residues. The CDR3 region is CASSPGVGSAKSTEQFF. The CDR3 coding sequence is TGTGCCAGCAGTCCAGGGGTCGGTTCGGCAAAGTCCACTGAGCAGTTCTTC.

This clone was seen only a few times. The chain combines TRBV7-9 with TRBJ2-5; D not certain. This CDR3 contains 12 residues. CDR1 SEHNR and CDR2 FQNEAQ come from the germline V gene (reference sequence). Trimming stripped 0 bases from V and 4 bases from J, with 3 bases between. The chain's CDR3 is CASSLAAETQYF. CDR3 DNA: TGTGCCAGCAGCTTAGCGGCAGAGACCCAGTACTTC.

In this sample, this clone turned up a few times. The chain carries TRBV6-5 and TRBJ2-6, with D possibly matching TRBD1 (6 bases). V lost 5 bases, J lost 2 bases, and 7 bases lay in between. This CDR3 contains 14 residues. The V gene's germline CDR1 is MNHEY and CDR2 SVGAGI. The CDR3 is CASSNRAGANVLTF. The CDR3 nucleotides are TGTGCCAGCAGTAACAGGGCTGGGGCCAACGTCCTGACTTTC.

This clone turned up a few times. This sequence joins TRBV2 and TRBJ2-3; 8 bases line up with TRBD2. In germline, CDR1 is SNHLY, CDR2 FYNNEI. The CDR3 is 13 residues long. J lost 6 bases, V lost 6 bases, and 5 bases had no gene match. As DNA, the CDR3 is TGTGCCAGCAGGGGTCGGGAGGGTGATACGCAGTATTTT. Encoded protein: CASRGREGDTQYF.

The chain uses TRBV9 and TRBJ2-3, with 11 bases matching TRBD2. The CDR3 covers 14 residues. Germline V lookup: CDR1 SGDLS, CDR2 YYNGEE. V shed 5 bases, J shed 2 bases, and the junction held 1 base outside the gene matches. The chain's CDR3 is CASSSGRATDTQYF. CDR3 nucleotide sequence: TGTGCCAGCAGTAGCGGGAGGGCCACAGATACGCAGTATTTT.

The chain combines TRBV9 with TRBJ2-1; a weak D match, TRBD2 (5 bases). CDR1 SGDLS and CDR2 YYNGEE come from the germline V gene. V was cut by 1 base and J by 3 bases, with 14 bases left in between. CDR3 size: 16 residues. CDR3 DNA: TGTGCCAGCAGCGTAATGGGATTCGGGGACTACAATGAGCAGTTCTTC. Its translation is CASSVMGFGDYNEQFF.

V and J are TRBV30 and TRBJ2-2, with TRBD1 matching 8 bases. Germline values: CDR1 GTSNPN, CDR2 SVGIG (reference sequence). The CDR3 is 14 residues long. J gave up 1 base and V 4 bases, and 2 bases lay outside the gene matches. Here the CDR3 reads CAWTGTGNTGELFF. The CDR3 DNA sequence: TGTGCCTGGACCGGGACAGGGAACACCGGGGAGCTGTTTTTT.

In its sample, this clone was seen a few times. This chain connects TRBV6-6 to TRBJ1-2; maybe TRBD1 (5 bases). This CDR3 comprises 12 residues. Germline V gene lookup returns CDR1 MNHNY and CDR2 SVGAGI (reference sequence). V lost 7 bases to trimming and J lost 3 bases, with 9 bases between them. CDR3 region: CASTLTDYGYTF. DNA for the CDR3: TGTGCCAGCACCCTGACAGACTATGGCTACACCTTC.

This clone was seen more than once but under ten times. The V and J genes are TRBV7-8 and TRBJ2-7; 7 bases align to TRBD2. J lost 2 bases, V lost 1 base, and 8 bases had no gene match. CDR3 length equals 16 residues. From germline, CDR1 is SGHVS and CDR2 FQNEAQ. For the CDR3, the DNA is TGTGCCAGCAGCTTAGGTTCTAGCGGCTTTACCTACGAGCAGTACTTC. This codes for CASSLGSSGFTYEQYF.

This clone came up a few times. The same CDR3 arises from other DNA sequences in this sample as well. The chain links TRBV5-1 to TRBJ2-2; no firm D call. The CDR3 length is 14 residues. V dropped 0 bases and J dropped 1 base, with 4 bases sitting between them. CDR1 is SGHRS and CDR2 is YFSETQ in the germline V gene. CDR3 in amino acids: CASSLGQNTGELFF. The CDR3 nucleotides are TGCGCCAGCAGCTTGGGACAGAACACCGGGGAGCTGTTTTTT.

V gene TRBV6-1 combines with J gene TRBJ1-5, with D perhaps matching TRBD1 (6 bases). The germline gives CDR1 MNHNS, CDR2 SASEGT. Trimming stripped 7 bases from V and 4 bases from J, with 14 bases between. The CDR3 runs 14 residues. The CDR3, as DNA: TGTGCCAGCACCGTCAGGGGCGGGAATCAGCCCCAGCATTTT. Amino acid sequence: CASTVRGGNQPQHF.